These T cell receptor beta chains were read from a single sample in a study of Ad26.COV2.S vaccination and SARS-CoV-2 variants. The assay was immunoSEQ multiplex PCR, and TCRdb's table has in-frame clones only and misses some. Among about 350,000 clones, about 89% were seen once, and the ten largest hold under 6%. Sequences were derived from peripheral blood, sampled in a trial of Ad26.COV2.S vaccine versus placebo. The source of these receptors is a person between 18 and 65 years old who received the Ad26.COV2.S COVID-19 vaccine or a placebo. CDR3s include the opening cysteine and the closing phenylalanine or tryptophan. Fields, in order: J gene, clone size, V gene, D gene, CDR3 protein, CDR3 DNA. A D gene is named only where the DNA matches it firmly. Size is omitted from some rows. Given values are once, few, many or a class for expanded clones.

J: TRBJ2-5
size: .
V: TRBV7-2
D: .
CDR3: CASSFPTGQETQYF
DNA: TGTGCCAGCAGCTTCCCGACAGGACAAGAGACCCAGTACTTC

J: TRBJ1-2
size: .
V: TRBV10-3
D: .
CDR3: CAISESGYGYTF
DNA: TGTGCCATCAGTGAGTCCGGATATGGCTACACCTTC

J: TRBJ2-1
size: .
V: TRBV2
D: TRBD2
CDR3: CASSETSGRLEFF
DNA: TGTGCCAGCAGTGAAACTAGCGGGAGACTGGAGTTCTTC

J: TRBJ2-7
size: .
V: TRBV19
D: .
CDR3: CASSIRSPSYEQYF
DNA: TGTGCCAGTAGTATCAGGTCGCCCTCCTACGAGCAGTACTTC

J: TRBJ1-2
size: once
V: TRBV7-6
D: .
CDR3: CASSFGSNYGYTF
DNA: TGTGCCAGCAGCTTTGGGTCCAACTATGGCTACACCTTC

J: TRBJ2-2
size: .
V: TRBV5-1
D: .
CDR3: CASTQGPGRSGELFF
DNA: TGCGCCAGCACCCAAGGTCCCGGGAGATCCGGGGAGCTGTTTTTT

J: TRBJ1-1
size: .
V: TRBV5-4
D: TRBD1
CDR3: CASSPGTGGTEAFF
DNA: TGTGCCAGCAGTCCCGGGACAGGGGGCACTGAAGCTTTCTTT

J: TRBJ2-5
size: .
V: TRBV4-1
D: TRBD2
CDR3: CASSLRLAEEETQYF
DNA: TGCGCCAGCAGCCTAAGACTAGCAGAAGAAGAGACCCAGTACTTC

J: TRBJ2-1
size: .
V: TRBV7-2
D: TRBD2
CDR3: CASSSASSGGASNEQFF
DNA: TGTGCCAGCAGCTCCGCATCTAGCGGGGGGGCCTCTAATGAGCAGTTCTTC

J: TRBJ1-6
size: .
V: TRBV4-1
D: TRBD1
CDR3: CASSPGTDGYSPLHF
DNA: TGCGCCAGCAGCCCCGGGACAGATGGATATTCACCCCTCCACTTT

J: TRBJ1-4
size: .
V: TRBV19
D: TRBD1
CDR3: CASSTGDRANEKLFF
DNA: TGTGCCAGTAGTACCGGAGACAGGGCCAATGAAAAACTGTTTTTT

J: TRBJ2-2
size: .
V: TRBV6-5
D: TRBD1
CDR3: CASSPGTGGSGELFF
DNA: TGTGCCAGCAGTCCCGGGACAGGGGGATCCGGGGAGCTGTTTTTT

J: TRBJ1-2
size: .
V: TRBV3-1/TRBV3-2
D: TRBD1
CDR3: CASSQTSGGRPYGYTF
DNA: TGTGCCAGCAGCCAAACCTCAGGGGGCCGACCTTATGGCTACACCTTC

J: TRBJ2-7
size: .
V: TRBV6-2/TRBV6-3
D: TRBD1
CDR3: CASSYSPTSGTDSYEQYF
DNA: TGTGCCAGCAGTTACTCCCCAACCTCCGGGACAGACTCCTACGAGCAGTACTTC

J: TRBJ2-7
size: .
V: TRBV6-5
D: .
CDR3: CASSPDRVSYEQYF
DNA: TGTGCCAGCAGTCCCGACCGAGTCTCCTACGAGCAGTACTTC

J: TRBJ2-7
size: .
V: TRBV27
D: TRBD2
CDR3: CASSLSGLARYEQYF
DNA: TGTGCCAGCAGTTTATCGGGACTAGCCCGCTACGAGCAGTACTTC

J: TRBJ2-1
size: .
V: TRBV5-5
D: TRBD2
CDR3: CASSPRLAEDEQFF
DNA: TGTGCCAGCAGCCCTAGACTAGCTGAGGATGAGCAGTTCTTC

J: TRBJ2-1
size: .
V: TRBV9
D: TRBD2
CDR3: CASSPSGTTSEQFF
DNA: TGTGCCAGCAGCCCCAGCGGGACTACCAGTGAGCAGTTCTTC

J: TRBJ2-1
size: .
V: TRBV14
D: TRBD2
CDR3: CASSQNNLSRGLADYNEQFF
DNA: TGTGCCAGCAGCCAAAATAACCTATCCCGAGGGCTAGCGGACTACAATGAGCAGTTCTTC

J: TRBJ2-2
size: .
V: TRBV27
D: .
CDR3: CASSWGVTGELFF
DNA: TGTGCCAGCAGTTGGGGGGTGACCGGGGAGCTGTTTTTT

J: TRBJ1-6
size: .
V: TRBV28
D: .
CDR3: CASTPSSFNSPLHF
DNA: TGTGCCAGCACCCCCTCCAGTTTCAATTCACCCCTCCACTTT

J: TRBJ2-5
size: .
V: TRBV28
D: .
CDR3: CASSLLGGPSETQYF
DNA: TGTGCCAGCAGTTTATTGGGGGGCCCCTCGGAGACCCAGTACTTC

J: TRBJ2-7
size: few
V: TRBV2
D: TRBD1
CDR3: CASRDDRAGYEQYF
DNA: TGTGCCAGCAGGGACGACAGGGCTGGCTACGAGCAGTACTTC

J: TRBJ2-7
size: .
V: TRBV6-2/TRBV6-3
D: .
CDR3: CASSYKGGRSYEQYF
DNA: TGTGCCAGCAGTTACAAGGGAGGACGGTCCTACGAGCAGTACTTC

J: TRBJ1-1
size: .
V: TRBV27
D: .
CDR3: CASWSPWMNTEAFF
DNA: TGTGCCAGCTGGAGTCCTTGGATGAACACTGAAGCTTTCTTT

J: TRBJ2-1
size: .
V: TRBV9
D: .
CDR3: CASSVGRGTYNEQFF
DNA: TGTGCCAGCAGCGTAGGCCGCGGGACCTACAATGAGCAGTTCTTC

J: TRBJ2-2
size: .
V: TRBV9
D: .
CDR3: CASSVERNTGELFF
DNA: TGTGCCAGCAGCGTAGAGAGGAACACCGGGGAGCTGTTTTTT

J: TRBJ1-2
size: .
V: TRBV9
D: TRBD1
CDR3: CASSVGTAFSGYTF
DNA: TGTGCCAGCAGCGTTGGGACAGCCTTCTCTGGCTACACCTTC

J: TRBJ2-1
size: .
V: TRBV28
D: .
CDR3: CASSLGVSGGSYNEQFF
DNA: TGTGCCAGCAGTTTAGGGGTGTCTGGGGGTTCCTACAATGAGCAGTTCTTC

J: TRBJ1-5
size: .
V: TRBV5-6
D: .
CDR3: CASSLRGGGNQPQHF
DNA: TGTGCCAGCAGCTTGAGAGGCGGTGGCAATCAGCCCCAGCATTTT

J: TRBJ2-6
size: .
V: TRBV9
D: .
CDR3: CASSAYNVLTF
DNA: TGTGCCAGCAGCGCCTACAACGTCCTGACTTTC

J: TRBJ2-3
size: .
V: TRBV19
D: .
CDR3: CASSIIVGVGTDTQYF
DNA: TGTGCCAGTAGTATAATAGTGGGAGTGGGGACAGATACGCAGTATTTT

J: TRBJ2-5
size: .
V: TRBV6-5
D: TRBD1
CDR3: CASRYSGQDYQETQYF
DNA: TGTGCCAGCAGATACTCCGGACAGGACTACCAAGAGACCCAGTACTTC

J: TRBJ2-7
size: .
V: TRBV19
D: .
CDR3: CASSINLANYEQYF
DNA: TGTGCCAGTAGTATTAACTTGGCCAACTACGAGCAGTACTTC

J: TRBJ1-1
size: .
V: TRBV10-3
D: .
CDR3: CAISDLRNTEAFF
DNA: TGTGCCATCAGTGACCTGAGGAACACTGAAGCTTTCTTT

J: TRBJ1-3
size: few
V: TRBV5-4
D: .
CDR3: CASSLNGPGNTIYF
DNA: TGTGCCAGCAGCTTAAACGGGCCTGGAAACACCATATATTTT

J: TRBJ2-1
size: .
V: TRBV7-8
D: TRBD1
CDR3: CASSFTGGATNEQFF
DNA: TGTGCCAGCAGTTTTACAGGGGGCGCGACCAATGAGCAGTTCTTC

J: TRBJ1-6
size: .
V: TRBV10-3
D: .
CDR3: CAISDSSYNSPLHF
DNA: TGTGCCATCAGTGACAGCTCCTATAATTCACCCCTCCACTTT

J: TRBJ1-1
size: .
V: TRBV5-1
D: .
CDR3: CASSLVPGSADTEAFF
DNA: TGCGCCAGCAGCTTGGTCCCGGGCTCGGCGGACACTGAAGCTTTCTTT

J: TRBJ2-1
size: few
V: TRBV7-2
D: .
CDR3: CASSLAGGVFNEQFF
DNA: TGTGCCAGCAGCTTAGCGGGAGGAGTTTTCAATGAGCAGTTCTTC

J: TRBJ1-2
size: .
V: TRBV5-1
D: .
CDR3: CASSRGGPVALDYGYTF
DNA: TGCGCCAGCAGCCGGGGCGGCCCGGTTGCGTTGGACTATGGCTACACCTTC

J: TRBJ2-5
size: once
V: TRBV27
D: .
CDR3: CASGGDSQETQYF
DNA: TGTGCCAGCGGGGGGGACAGCCAAGAGACCCAGTACTTC

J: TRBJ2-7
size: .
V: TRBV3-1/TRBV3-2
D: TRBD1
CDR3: CASSQRRAPGQGAYEQYF
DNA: TGTGCCAGCAGCCAAAGGAGGGCCCCGGGACAGGGTGCCTACGAGCAGTACTTC

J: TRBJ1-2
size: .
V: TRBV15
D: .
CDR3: CATSRDLMDTTNYGYTF
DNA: TGTGCCACCAGCAGAGATCTAATGGATACTACTAACTATGGCTACACCTTC

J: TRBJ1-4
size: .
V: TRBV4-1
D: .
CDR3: CASSQGRGEKLFF
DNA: TGCGCCAGCAGCCAAGGGAGGGGCGAAAAACTGTTTTTT

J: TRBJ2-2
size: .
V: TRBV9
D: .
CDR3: CASSGRDLDTGELFF
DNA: TGTGCCAGCAGCGGCCGGGACCTAGACACCGGGGAGCTGTTTTTT

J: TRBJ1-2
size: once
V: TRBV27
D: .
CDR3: CASSPRGYSNYGYTF
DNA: TGTGCCAGCAGTCCACGAGGGTACTCTAACTATGGCTACACCTTC

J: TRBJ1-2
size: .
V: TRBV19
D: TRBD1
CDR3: CASSIDLGQNVYGYTF
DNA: TGTGCCAGTAGTATAGATCTGGGACAGAACGTCTATGGCTACACCTTC

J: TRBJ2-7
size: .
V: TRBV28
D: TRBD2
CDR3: CASRKQAGDEQYF
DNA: TGTGCCAGCAGAAAACAGGCGGGAGACGAGCAGTACTTC

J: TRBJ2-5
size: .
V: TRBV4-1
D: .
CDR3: CASSQVPLAEETQYF
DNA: TGCGCCAGCAGCCAAGTTCCGCTCGCGGAAGAGACCCAGTACTTC

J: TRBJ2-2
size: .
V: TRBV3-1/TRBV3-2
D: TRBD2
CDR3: CASSQVVGGVTGELFF
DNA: TGTGCCAGCAGCCAAGTTGTGGGAGGGGTCACCGGGGAGCTGTTTTTT

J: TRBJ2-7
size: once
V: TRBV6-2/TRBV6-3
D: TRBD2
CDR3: CASSYSTRTSGSYEQYF
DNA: TGTGCCAGCAGTTACTCGACCCGAACTAGCGGGAGTTACGAGCAGTACTTC

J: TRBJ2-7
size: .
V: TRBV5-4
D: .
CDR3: CASSWDGSYEQYF
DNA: TGTGCCAGCAGCTGGGACGGATCCTACGAGCAGTACTTC

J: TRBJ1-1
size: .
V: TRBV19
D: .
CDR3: CASISTVMNTEAFF
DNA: TGTGCCAGTATTTCGACGGTCATGAACACTGAAGCTTTCTTT